Following are 9 T cell receptor beta chains from one sample sequenced in a study of early T cells in non-severe SARS-CoV-2 infection. TCRdb used MiXCR to reprocess the 5' RACE reads, holding one entry per CDR3 protein. The table shows some 41,000 distinct CDR3 sequences, with about 25% occurring only once. This specimen consisted of whole blood, obtained at baseline. The receptor set was obtained from an adult who was a healthcare worker with PCR-confirmed SARS-CoV-2 infection or an uninfected control (not recorded which).

The CDR3 reads CASSLGLLPPYF. CDR3 nucleotide sequence: TGTGCCAGCAGCTTGGGACTTTTACCCCCGTACTTC. The genes are TRBV7-2 and TRBJ2-5, with a weak D call TRBD2 (6 bases). Deletions cut 3 bases from V and 13 bases from J, with 15 bases between. From germline, CDR1 is SGHTA and CDR2 FQGNSA. The CDR3 runs to 12 residues.

The chain combines TRBV6-5 with TRBJ1-1; 8 nucleotides agree with TRBD1. V trimming: 5 bases; J trimming: 8 bases; junction bases outside the gene matches: 7. Germline CDR1 and CDR2: MNHEY and SVGAGI. The CDR3 runs to 13 residues. The DNA of the CDR3 is TGTGCCAGCAGTGCTAGAACAGGGGGGGAAGCTTTCTTT. Translated: CASSARTGGEAFF.

The chain has TRBV19 and TRBJ1-2; 10 nucleotides match TRBD1. The length of the CDR3 is 15 residues. The V gene end was trimmed by 4 bases and the J gene end by 3 bases; junction bases not matched to a gene: 5. The germline CDR1 and CDR2 sequences are LNHDA and SQIVND (reference sequence). The CDR3 DNA reads TGTGCCAGTAGTAGCCGGGACAGGGGCGACTATGGCTACACCTTC. Translating it yields CASSSRDRGDYGYTF. Filled out from reference TRBV19 and TRBJ1-2, the complete variable domain reads DGGITQSPKYLFRKEGQNVTLSCEQNLNHDAMYWYRQDPGQGLRLIYYSQIVNDFQKGDIAEGYSVSREKKESFPLTVTSAQKNPTAFYLCASSSRDRGDYGYTFGSGTRLTVV.

This clonotype has more than one count but fewer than ten. The chain combines TRBV4-3 with TRBJ2-3, with D perhaps matching TRBD1 (7 bases). V was pared by 3 bases and J by 0 bases, with 13 bases between. CDR1 is LGHNA, CDR2 YSLEER, per germline. The CDR3 covers 16 residues. The CDR3 DNA is TGCGCCAGCAGCCAGGGGGGACAGTCTAGCACAGATACGCAGTATTTT. It translates to CASSQGGQSSTDTQYF.

This clonotype showed up just a few times. The chain has TRBV6-6 and TRBJ1-4, with TRBD1 matching 7 bases. The V and J ends lost 0 bases and 5 bases, in that order; junction bases with no gene match: 0. Per germline, CDR1 MNHNY and CDR2 SVGAGI (reference sequence). The CDR3 length is 14 residues. CDR3 region: CASSYSTGNEKLFF. The CDR3 nucleotides read TGTGCCAGCAGTTACTCGACAGGGAATGAAAAACTGTTTTTT.

This CDR3 is CSHGTSLRPLHF. The CDR3 DNA follows: TGCAGTCACGGGACTTCGCTCCGACCCCTCCACTTT. The chain combines TRBV20-1 with TRBJ1-6; tentatively, D is TRBD1 (5 bases). V was shortened by 8 bases and J by 12 bases, with 17 bases between the two germline ends. Germline values: CDR1 DFQATT, CDR2 SNEGSKA (reference sequence). The CDR3 extends over 12 amino acids.

The chain has TRBV5-1 and TRBJ2-7; D may be TRBD2 (6 bases). This CDR3 has 13 residues. Trimming left V 5 bases short and J 2 bases short, with 11 bases between. CDR1 SGHRS and CDR2 YFSETQ come from the germline V gene. CDR3 residues: CASRLAGAYEQYF. CDR3 coding DNA: TGCGCCAGCAGACTAGCCGGGGCCTACGAGCAGTACTTC.

The chain has TRBV3-1 and TRBJ2-7, with D maybe TRBD2 (5 bases). The CDR3 totals 14 residues. Looked up from germline, CDR1 is LGHDT and CDR2 is YNNKEL (reference sequence). V was shortened by 4 bases and J by 3 bases, with 13 bases between the two germline ends. CDR3 protein: CASSPPGMYYEQYF. The CDR3 coding sequence is TGTGCCAGCAGCCCCCCGGGAATGTACTACGAGCAGTACTTC.

V and J are TRBV19 and TRBJ1-2; 9 bases are a match to TRBD1. The trim removed 4 bases at V and 3 bases at J, leaving 3 bases unmatched. This CDR3 is 14 amino acids long. Germline-derived CDR1 and CDR2 are LNHDA and SQIVND (reference sequence). The CDR3 DNA is TGTGCCAGTAGTACTCGGACAGGGGACTATGGCTACACCTTC. Protein sequence: CASSTRTGDYGYTF.